The clone carrying this T cell receptor (beta chain) was detected ten times or more. This entry belongs to a study of T cells in Graves' hyperthyroidism and ophthalmopathy. Germline V CDR1 and CDR2: SGHNT, YENEEA. J gave up 4 bases and V 4 bases, and 5 bases lay outside the gene matches. The CDR3 is 14 amino acids. Amplified TCR beta CDR3 regions came from RNA transcripts. HTBI primers were the set used in a first-round RT-PCR of the TCR CDR3. TCRdb passed the multiplex PCR reads through MiXCR, listing each CDR3 protein once. The sample has fewer than 450,000 distinct CDR3 sequences, roughly a sixth seen once.

The chain links TRBV11-3 to TRBJ2-3, with 7 nucleotides matching TRBD2. The source of this sequence is a woman under 40 with Graves' hyperthyroidism that later progressed to Graves' ophthalmopathy. The sequenced sample consisted of blood. As DNA, the CDR3 is TGTGCCAGCAGCTCCCCCCGGGAGGCAGATACGCAGTATTTT. Amino acids: CASSSPREADTQYF.